The T cell receptor (beta chain) under discussion was sequenced for a study of shared clonotypes between healthy human individuals. CD45RO-negative, CCR7-selected cells formed the naive CD8 fraction, which excluded terminally differentiated effector memory CD45RA+ cells. Repertoires were generated with immunoSEQ multiplex PCR, while TCRdb's copy carries only in-frame clones and drops some. The top ten hold 1.5% to 2% of the sample, which has around 2,000,000 clones, 85% to 95% seen once. The source material was naive CD8+ T cells from PBMCs. The origin of this receptor is a man aged 18 to 29 in good health. Some clones in this sample may be carry-over from other donors' samples.

CDR3 nucleotides: TGTGCCAGTTGTCTCAGGGTAGGAAACACAGATACGCAGTATTTT. Protein sequence: CASCLRVGNTDTQYF. J is TRBJ2-3 and V is TRBV6-1; possible D gene TRBD1, 5 bases. V lost 9 bases and J 2 bases, leaving 18 bases between the germline ends. The germline V gene has CDR1 MNHNS and CDR2 SASEGT. This CDR3 has 15 residues.